These T cell receptor beta chains were read from a single sample in a study of T cell responses to AZD1222 COVID-19 vaccine. Here immunoSEQ multiplex PCR was the method, and the copy in TCRdb shows in-frame clones only, minus some. The sample lists about 76,000 clones, around nine tenths occurring once. Here the sequenced sample was peripheral blood, taken on day 0 of AZD1222 vaccination. All receptors come from an adult in good health. The CDR3 runs from the conserved cysteine through the conserved F or W. A D gene is named only where the DNA matches it firmly. Expanded clones are given a class, and other clones once, few, many or no size at all.

abundance	j_gene	d_gene	v_gene	CDR3nt	CDR3aa
.	TRBJ2-3	TRBD1	TRBV2	TGTGCCAGCAGTGCGGGTCAGGGGGTAGATACGCAGTATTTT	CASSAGQGVDTQYF
.	TRBJ1-2	.	TRBV2	TGTGCCAGCAGTGCAAGGGACGGCTACACCTTC	CASSARDGYTF
few	TRBJ1-1	.	TRBV19	TGTGCCAGTAGTATAACGTACTGGGGGCCTGAAGCTTTCTTT	CASSITYWGPEAFF
.	TRBJ2-5	.	TRBV6-5	TGTGCCAGCAGTCTGCGGGCTGGGCGCGGGGAGACCCAGTACTTC	CASSLRAGRGETQYF
few	TRBJ2-6	TRBD1	TRBV11-3	TGTGCCAGCAGCCGTAACAGGGGGCCGGGGGCCAACGTCCTGACTTTC	CASSRNRGPGANVLTF
once	TRBJ1-2	.	TRBV6-5	TGTGCCAGCAGTTACTCAGGGGTCAACTATGGCTACACCTTC	CASSYSGVNYGYTF
.	TRBJ1-1	.	TRBV18	TGTGCCAGCTCACCCGGGGGTGTCACTGAAGCTTTCTTT	CASSPGGVTEAFF
.	TRBJ1-5	.	TRBV30	TGTGCCTGGAGTGTAGGTCAGCCCCAGCATTTT	CAWSVGQPQHF
.	TRBJ2-1	.	TRBV28	TGTGCCAGCAGAGGCACCTACAATGAGCAGTTCTTC	CASRGTYNEQFF
.	TRBJ1-1	.	TRBV11-2	TGTGCCAGCAGAAGGATACAGGGACGGAACACTGAAGCTTTCTTT	CASRRIQGRNTEAFF
.	TRBJ2-1	TRBD1	TRBV5-1	TGCGCCAGCAGCCCCCGGGACAGGAGTCGGAATGAGCAGTTCTTC	CASSPRDRSRNEQFF
.	TRBJ1-2	TRBD1	TRBV2	TGTGCCAGCAGTGTCTCGACAGGGCCCCCGTCCGGCTACACCTTC	CASSVSTGPPSGYTF
.	TRBJ1-1	.	TRBV9	TGTGCCAGCAGCCCGAGGGGCGGCAGGGCGAACACTGAAGCTTTCTTT	CASSPRGGRANTEAFF
.	TRBJ2-2	.	TRBV7-2	TGTGCCAGCAGCTTAATCGGGGTTGACACCGGGGAGCTGTTTTTT	CASSLIGVDTGELFF
.	TRBJ2-2	.	TRBV10-1	TGCGCCAGCAGTGTCCGACGGATCACCGGGGAGCTGTTTTTT	CASSVRRITGELFF
.	TRBJ2-7	TRBD1	TRBV5-1	TGCGCCAGCAGCTTGTCGGACAGGGGAAGAGAGCAGTACTTC	CASSLSDRGREQYF
.	TRBJ2-2	.	TRBV9	TGTGCCAGCAGCGTAGGAGGTGGAGCCACCGGGGAGCTGTTTTTT	CASSVGGGATGELFF
.	TRBJ1-3	.	TRBV5-1	TGCGCCAGCAGCTTGGGGGCTCATAGTCCCTCAAACACCATATATTTT	CASSLGAHSPSNTIYF
.	TRBJ2-2	TRBD2	TRBV5-1	TGCGCCAGCAACGTGGCGGGGGGCGCGAACACCGGGGAGCTGTTTTTT	CASNVAGGANTGELFF
.	TRBJ2-1	TRBD2	TRBV10-1	TGCGCCAGCAGTGTTGGCCCCACCGGGACTAGGAAGTTCTTC	CASSVGPTGTRKFF
.	TRBJ2-7	.	TRBV5-1	TGCGCCAGCAGCCCGTTAGCGCAAATCTCCTACGAGCAGTACTTC	CASSPLAQISYEQYF
.	TRBJ1-5	.	TRBV7-8	TGTGCCAGCGGAAAGAGGGTAGGGGGCAATCAGCCCCAGCATTTT	CASGKRVGGNQPQHF
.	TRBJ2-3	TRBD2	TRBV11-2	TGTGCCAGCCGCACCATAACGGGGGGATTTGGTACGCAGTATTTT	CASRTITGGFGTQYF